One and the same sample provided the 24 T cell receptor beta chains below, sequenced in a study of cytomegalovirus exposure and HLA in healthy donors. The PCR had 60 Vbeta and 13 Jbeta primers. The data were produced by immunoSEQ multiplex PCR, yet TCRdb's version contains in-frame clones alone and is incomplete. The sample shows over 150,000 clones, approximately 80% of them seen only once. Sequencing input: PBMCs. These receptors were collected from a woman aged 25 to 39 in good health and CMV-seronegative.

J is TRBJ1-5 and V is TRBV6-4; weak D call: TRBD1 (5 bases). V gave up 5 bases and J gave up 7 bases, with 18 bases separating them. CDR3 length: 15 amino acids. Germline loops: CDR1 MRHNA, CDR2 SNTAGT. The CDR3 loop is CASSIPRGVGQPQHF. CDR3 sequence (DNA): TGTGCCAGCAGTATACCCCGGGGGGTCGGGCAGCCCCAGCATTTT.

CDR3 sequence reads: CASGLPRGLSYEQYF. The CDR3 DNA follows: TGTGCTAGTGGTTTGCCCAGGGGGCTGTCCTACGAGCAGTACTTC. This chain uses TRBV12-5 with TRBJ2-7, with 8 bases identical to TRBD1. Looked up from germline, CDR1 is LGHNT and CDR2 is FRNRAP. The CDR3 is 15 residues long. V was pared by 2 bases and J by 1 base, with 4 bases of the junction left unmatched.

J is TRBJ1-2 and V is TRBV16, with a possible D match to TRBD1 (6 bases). Germline loops: CDR1 KGHSY, CDR2 FQNENV. This CDR3 has 15 residues. V lost 0 bases to trimming and J lost 7 bases, with 15 bases between them. This CDR3 is CASSQSGPTGTGYTF. CDR3 nucleotides: TGTGCCAGCAGCCAATCGGGCCCCACAGGGACTGGCTACACCTTC.

CDR3 bases: TGTGCCAGCAGCGTACCGGGACAGTATTCGAGTGAGCAGTTCTTC. Translated: CASSVPGQYSSEQFF. The chain employs TRBV5-6 and TRBJ2-1; 7 nucleotides align to TRBD1. V gave up 4 bases and J gave up 9 bases; unmatched junction bases: 13. CDR1 and CDR2 from the germline V gene are SGHDT and YYEEEE. The CDR3 loop spans 15 amino acids.

The chain couples TRBV19 to TRBJ2-1; weak D call: TRBD2 (5 bases). There are 16 residues in the CDR3. Germline CDR1 is LNHDA and CDR2 is SQIVND (reference sequence). The V and J ends lost 3 bases and 0 bases respectively, with 12 bases between them. CDR3 sequence (DNA): TGTGCCAGTAGTATTGAGGGTTGGAGCTCCTACAATGAGCAGTTCTTC. Amino acid sequence: CASSIEGWSSYNEQFF.

The DNA of the CDR3 is TGTGCCAGCAGCTTACGAGGACTAGACACCGGGGAGCTGTTTTTT. Translation gives CASSLRGLDTGELFF. The gene calls are TRBV7-8 and TRBJ2-2; 7 nucleotides match TRBD2. V lost 2 bases, J lost 3 bases, and 3 bases stayed unmatched. This CDR3 comprises 15 residues. From germline, CDR1 is SGHVS and CDR2 FQNEAQ. Combining the CDR3 with reference TRBV7-8 and TRBJ2-2 gives the whole variable domain GAGVSQSPRYKVAKRGQDVALRCDPISGHVSLFWYQQALGQGPEFLTYFQNEAQLDKSGLPSDRFFAERPEGSVSTLKIQRTQQEDSAVYLCASSLRGLDTGELFFGEGSRLTVL.

V usage is TRBV28 and J usage is TRBJ1-4; TRBD1 aligns across 10 bases. This CDR3 contains 16 residues. Unmatched junction bases numbered 10, after V lost 7 bases and J lost 5 bases. CDR1 is MDHEN, CDR2 SYDVKM, per germline. In nucleotides, the CDR3 is TGTGCCAGCACCCTTCTTCCGGGACAGGGGAATGAAAAACTGTTTTTT. This translates into CASTLLPGQGNEKLFF. Full variable domain (missing parts from reference TRBV28 and TRBJ1-4): DVKVTQSSRYLVKRTGEKVFLECVQDMDHENMFWYRQDPGLGLRLIYFSYDVKMKEKGDIPEGYSVSREKKERFSLILESASTNQTSMYLCASTLLPGQGNEKLFFGSGTQLSVL.

V usage is TRBV7-9 and J usage is TRBJ2-7, with D perhaps matching TRBD1 (6 bases). V was pared by 5 bases and J by 0 bases, with 17 bases between. CDR3 length: 16 residues. The germline V gene encodes CDR1 SEHNR and CDR2 FQNEAQ (reference sequence). CDR3 sequence (DNA): TGTGCCAGCAGCCGAACAGGGCCTGTAAACTCCTACGAGCAGTACTTC. Translating it yields CASSRTGPVNSYEQYF.

The genes are TRBV2 and TRBJ2-7, with 8 bases that match TRBD1. CDR3 size: 13 residues. Trimming cost V 4 bases and J 1 base; bases outside gene matches: 0. The germline CDR1 and CDR2 sequences are SNHLY and FYNNEI. DNA of the CDR3: TGTGCCAGCAGTGGGACAGGGTCCTACGAGCAGTACTTC. It specifies CASSGTGSYEQYF.

The chain is built from TRBV5-1 and TRBJ2-3, with 9 bases fitting TRBD2. Germline lookup yields CDR1 SGHRS and CDR2 YFSETQ. The CDR3 totals 12 residues. V gave up 6 bases and J gave up 6 bases; unmatched junction bases: 2. This chain's CDR3 is CASKREADTQYF. CDR3 DNA: TGCGCCAGCAAGCGGGAGGCGGATACGCAGTATTTT.

The gene calls are TRBV5-1 and TRBJ1-4; weak D call: TRBD1 (6 bases). This CDR3 is 14 amino acids long. Trimming left V 2 bases short and J 5 bases short, with 10 bases between. The germline CDR1 and CDR2 sequences are SGHRS and YFSETQ. The CDR3 bases are TGCGCCAGCAGCTTCGGACAGCCGAATGAAAAACTGTTTTTT. Its translation: CASSFGQPNEKLFF. Full variable domain (missing parts from reference TRBV5-1 and TRBJ1-4): KAGVTQTPRYLIKTRGQQVTLSCSPISGHRSVSWYQQTPGQGLQFLFEYFSETQRNKGNFPGRFSGRQFSNSRSEMNVSTLELGDSALYLCASSFGQPNEKLFFGSGTQLSVL.

The chain uses TRBV7-2 and TRBJ2-7; D is possibly TRBD1 (6 bases). V gave up 10 bases and J gave up 7 bases, with 17 bases separating them. Germline values: CDR1 SGHTA, CDR2 FQGNSA. The CDR3 has 12 amino acids. DNA for the CDR3: TGTGCCACCGGTGAGGGACATTTGGAGCAGTACTTC. It encodes CATGEGHLEQYF.

This chain uses TRBV5-1 with TRBJ2-2; D is unresolved. This CDR3 region has 16 residues. CDR1 and CDR2 from the germline V gene are SGHRS and YFSETQ. V shed 4 bases and J shed 6 bases, with 19 bases lying between them. CDR3 loop: CASSASTALGPGELFF. CDR3 bases: TGCGCCAGCAGCGCCTCGACCGCCCTAGGTCCCGGGGAGCTGTTTTTT.

This clone was recorded a few times. V gene TRBV28 combines with J gene TRBJ2-3; tentatively, D is TRBD1 (5 bases). V shed 8 bases and J shed 0 bases, with 6 bases lying between them. The CDR3 is 12 amino acids. Germline V lookup: CDR1 MDHEN, CDR2 SYDVKM. The CDR3 coding sequence is TGTGCCAGCTCAGGGAGCACAGATACGCAGTATTTT. Translation: CASSGSTDTQYF.

The chain employs TRBV6-1 and TRBJ1-1, with a weak D call TRBD1 (6 bases). This CDR3 has 14 amino acids. V was cut by 8 bases and J by 5 bases, with 18 bases left in between. The germline gives CDR1 MNHNS, CDR2 SASEGT. Written as DNA, the CDR3 is TGTGCCAGCCGAAAACCCCAAGGGGGAACTGAAGCTTTCTTT. Translation: CASRKPQGGTEAFF.

The V call is TRBV2, the J call TRBJ2-1; 12 nucleotides agree with TRBD2. V was clipped by 4 bases and J by 3 bases; unmatched bases: 4. Germline loops: CDR1 SNHLY, CDR2 FYNNEI. This CDR3 spans 16 amino acids. The CDR3 DNA follows: TGTGCCAGCAGTGGGACTAGCGGGGTTAACTACAATGAGCAGTTCTTC. It codes for CASSGTSGVNYNEQFF.

V and J are TRBV9 and TRBJ2-3; possibly TRBD2 for D (6 bases). V lost 5 bases to trimming and J lost 2 bases, with 12 bases between them. In germline, CDR1 is SGDLS, CDR2 YYNGEE. The CDR3 runs to 14 residues. CDR3 in amino acids: CASSGDFSTDTQYF. DNA of the CDR3: TGTGCCAGCAGTGGGGACTTTTCCACAGATACGCAGTATTTT.

This chain joins TRBV30 and TRBJ1-1, with 7 positions matching TRBD1. V lost 4 bases and J lost 11; bases outside the gene matches: 7. Germline values: CDR1 GTSNPN, CDR2 SVGIG (reference sequence). The CDR3 runs to 11 residues. In DNA form, the CDR3 reads TGTGCCTGGATACAAGGGGGCTTGGCTTTCTTT. This sequence encodes CAWIQGGLAFF.

This chain links TRBV5-1 with TRBJ2-3, with D unresolved. Germline CDR1 is SGHRS and CDR2 is YFSETQ. Between the trimmed V and J ends, which lost 1 base and 3 bases, there was a span of 9 bases. The CDR3 loop spans 14 amino acids. CDR3 protein: CASSLSPETDTQYF. The DNA for the CDR3 is TGCGCCAGCAGCTTGAGCCCCGAGACAGATACGCAGTATTTT. Full variable domain (missing parts from reference TRBV5-1 and TRBJ2-3): KAGVTQTPRYLIKTRGQQVTLSCSPISGHRSVSWYQQTPGQGLQFLFEYFSETQRNKGNFPGRFSGRQFSNSRSEMNVSTLELGDSALYLCASSLSPETDTQYFGPGTRLTVL.

CDR3 sequence (DNA): TGTGCCAGCAGCGTAGATCCAGGCAACTATGGCTACACCTTC. This gives the protein CASSVDPGNYGYTF. The chain carries TRBV9 and TRBJ1-2; no firm D call. V gave up 0 bases and J gave up 2 bases, with 8 bases separating them. Germline CDR1 and CDR2: SGDLS and YYNGEE. This CDR3 has 14 amino acids.

The chain couples TRBV6-1 to TRBJ2-1; TRBD2 is a possible D gene (5 bases). V was pared by 7 bases and J by 7 bases, with 11 bases between. The CDR3 loop spans 12 amino acids. Per the germline V gene, CDR1 is MNHNS and CDR2 is SASEGT. For the CDR3, the DNA is TGTGCCAGCATGGAGTGGAGGAATGAGCAGTTCTTC. The encoded protein is CASMEWRNEQFF.

The V gene is TRBV27, the J gene TRBJ2-1, with 10 bases fitting TRBD2. The V and J ends lost 6 bases and 5 bases, in that order; junction bases with no gene match: 10. The CDR3 runs 16 residues. Per germline, CDR1 MNHEY and CDR2 SMNVEV (reference sequence). CDR3 nucleotides: TGTGCCAGCAGCCTAGGGGCTAGCGGGAGTAACAATGAGCAGTTCTTC. Protein product: CASSLGASGSNNEQFF.

CDR3 amino acids: CASSFPTPGEQFF. CDR3 nucleotides: TGTGCCAGCAGCTTCCCCACACCGGGAGAGCAGTTCTTC. This chain connects TRBV12-1 to TRBJ2-1; TRBD2 reflects the table's D call only, with no check against the DNA. TRBV12-1 is annotated as a pseudogene. The CDR3 is 13 residues long.

V and J are TRBV4-2 and TRBJ2-1; a possible D gene is TRBD2 (5 bases). The CDR3 runs to 15 residues. Trimming took 1 base from V and 4 from J, leaving 11 bases between them. Germline lookup yields CDR1 LGHNA and CDR2 YNFKEQ. The CDR3 nucleotides are TGTGCCAGCAGCCAAGGGCTAGCTACTTACAATGAGCAGTTCTTC. Its protein is CASSQGLATYNEQFF.